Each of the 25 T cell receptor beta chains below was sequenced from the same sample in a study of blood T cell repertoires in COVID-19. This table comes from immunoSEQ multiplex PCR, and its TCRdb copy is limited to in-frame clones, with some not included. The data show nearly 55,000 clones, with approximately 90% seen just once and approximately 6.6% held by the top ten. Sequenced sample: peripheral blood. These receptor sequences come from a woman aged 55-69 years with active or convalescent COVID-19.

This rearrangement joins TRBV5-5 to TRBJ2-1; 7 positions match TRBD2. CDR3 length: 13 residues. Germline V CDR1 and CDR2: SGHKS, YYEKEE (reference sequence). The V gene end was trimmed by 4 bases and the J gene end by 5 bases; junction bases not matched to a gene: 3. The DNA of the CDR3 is TGTGCCAGCAGCCCCGGACTAGACAATGAGCAGTTCTTC. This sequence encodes CASSPGLDNEQFF.

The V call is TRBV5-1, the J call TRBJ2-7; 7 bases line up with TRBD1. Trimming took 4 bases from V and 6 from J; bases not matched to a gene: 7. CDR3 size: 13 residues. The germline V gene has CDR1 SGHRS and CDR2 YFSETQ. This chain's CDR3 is CASSQGTAREQYF. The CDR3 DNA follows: TGCGCCAGCAGCCAAGGGACAGCTCGCGAGCAGTACTTC.

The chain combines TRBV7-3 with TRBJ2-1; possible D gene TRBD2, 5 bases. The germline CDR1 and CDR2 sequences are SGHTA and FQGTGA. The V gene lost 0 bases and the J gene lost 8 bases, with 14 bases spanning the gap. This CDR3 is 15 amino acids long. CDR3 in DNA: TGTGCCAGCAGCTTAACGCCCCTAAGCGGAGATGAGCAGTTCTTC. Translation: CASSLTPLSGDEQFF.

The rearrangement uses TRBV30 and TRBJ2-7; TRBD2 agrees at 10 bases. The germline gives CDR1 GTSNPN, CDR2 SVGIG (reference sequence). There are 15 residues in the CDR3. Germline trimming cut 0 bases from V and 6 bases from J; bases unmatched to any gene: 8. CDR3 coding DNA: TGTGCCTGGAGTGTAGCTCTAGCGGGAGCGGTCGAGCAGTACTTC. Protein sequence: CAWSVALAGAVEQYF.

The DNA of the CDR3 is TGTGCCAGCAGTTTAATGGGGGCAGGGGCCAACGTCCTGACTTTC. Amino acid sequence: CASSLMGAGANVLTF. This sequence joins TRBV28 and TRBJ2-6; a possible D gene is TRBD1 (6 bases). V lost 2 bases and J lost 4, with 9 bases in between. The CDR3 contains 15 residues. The germline CDR1 and CDR2 sequences are MDHEN and SYDVKM.

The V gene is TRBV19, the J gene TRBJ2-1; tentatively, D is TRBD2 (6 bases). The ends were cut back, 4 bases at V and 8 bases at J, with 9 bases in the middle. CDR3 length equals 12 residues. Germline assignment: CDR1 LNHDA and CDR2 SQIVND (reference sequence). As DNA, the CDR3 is TGTGCCAGTAGTAGCCGGGACTATGAGCAGTTCTTC. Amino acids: CASSSRDYEQFF.

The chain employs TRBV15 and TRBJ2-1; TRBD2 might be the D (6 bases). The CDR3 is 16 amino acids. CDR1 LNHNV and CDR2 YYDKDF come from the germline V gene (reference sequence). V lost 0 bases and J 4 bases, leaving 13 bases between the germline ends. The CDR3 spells CATSRDRTGAYNEQFF. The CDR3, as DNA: TGTGCCACCAGCAGAGATAGAACGGGAGCATACAATGAGCAGTTCTTC.

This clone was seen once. CDR3 loop: CASSHRDTGPGSPLHF. DNA of the CDR3: TGTGCCAGCAGCCATAGGGACACCGGCCCGGGGTCACCCCTCCACTTT. The V call is TRBV3-1 (or the pseudogene TRBV3-2), the J call TRBJ1-6; D possibly corresponds to TRBD1 (6 bases). Trimming took 3 bases from V and 10 from J, leaving 19 bases between them. The length of the CDR3 is 16 residues. From germline, CDR1 is LGHDT and CDR2 YNNKEL (reference sequence).

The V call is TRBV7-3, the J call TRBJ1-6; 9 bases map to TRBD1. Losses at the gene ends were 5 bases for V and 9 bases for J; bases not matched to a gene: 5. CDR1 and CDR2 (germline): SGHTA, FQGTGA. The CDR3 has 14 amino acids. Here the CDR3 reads CASSVQGASSPLHF. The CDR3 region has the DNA TGTGCCAGCAGCGTACAGGGGGCTAGTTCACCCCTCCACTTT.

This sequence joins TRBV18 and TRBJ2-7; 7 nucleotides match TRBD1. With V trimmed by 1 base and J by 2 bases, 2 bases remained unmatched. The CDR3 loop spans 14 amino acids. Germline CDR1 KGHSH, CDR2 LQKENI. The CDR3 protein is CASSPQDRTYEQYF. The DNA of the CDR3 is TGTGCCAGCTCACCACAGGACAGGACCTACGAGCAGTACTTC.

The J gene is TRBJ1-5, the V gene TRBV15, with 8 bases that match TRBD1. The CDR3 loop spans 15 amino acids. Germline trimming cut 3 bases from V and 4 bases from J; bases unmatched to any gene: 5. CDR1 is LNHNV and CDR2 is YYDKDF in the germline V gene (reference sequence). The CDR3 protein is CATSREGQGNQPQHF. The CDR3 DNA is TGTGCCACCAGCAGGGAAGGACAGGGAAATCAGCCCCAGCATTTT. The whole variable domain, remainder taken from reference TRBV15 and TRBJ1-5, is DAMVIQNPRYQVTQFGKPVTLSCSQTLNHNVMYWYQQKSSQAPKLLFHYYDKDFNNEADTPDNFQSRRPNTSFCFLDIRSPGLGDTAMYLCATSREGQGNQPQHFGDGTRLSIL.

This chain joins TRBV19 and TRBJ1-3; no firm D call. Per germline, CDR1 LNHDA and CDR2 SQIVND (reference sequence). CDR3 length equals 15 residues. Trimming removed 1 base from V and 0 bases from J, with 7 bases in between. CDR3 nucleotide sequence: TGTGCCAGTAGTATAGCCGGACTCTCTGGAAACACCATATATTTT. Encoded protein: CASSIAGLSGNTIYF. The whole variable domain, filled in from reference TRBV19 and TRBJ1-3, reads DGGITQSPKYLFRKEGQNVTLSCEQNLNHDAMYWYRQDPGQGLRLIYYSQIVNDFQKGDIAEGYSVSREKKESFPLTVTSAQKNPTAFYLCASSIAGLSGNTIYFGEGSWLTVV.

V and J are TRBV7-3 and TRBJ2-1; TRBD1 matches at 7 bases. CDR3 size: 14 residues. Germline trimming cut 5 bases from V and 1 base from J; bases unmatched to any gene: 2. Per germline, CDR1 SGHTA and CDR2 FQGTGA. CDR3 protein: CASSLQGSYNEQFF. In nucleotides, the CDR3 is TGTGCCAGCAGCCTACAGGGGTCCTACAATGAGCAGTTCTTC.

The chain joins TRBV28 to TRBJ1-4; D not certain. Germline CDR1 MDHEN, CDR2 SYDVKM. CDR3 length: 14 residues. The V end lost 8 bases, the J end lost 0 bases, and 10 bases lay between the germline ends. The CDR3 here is CASSVRATNEKLFF. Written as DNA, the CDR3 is TGTGCCAGCTCCGTCCGTGCAACTAATGAAAAACTGTTTTTT.

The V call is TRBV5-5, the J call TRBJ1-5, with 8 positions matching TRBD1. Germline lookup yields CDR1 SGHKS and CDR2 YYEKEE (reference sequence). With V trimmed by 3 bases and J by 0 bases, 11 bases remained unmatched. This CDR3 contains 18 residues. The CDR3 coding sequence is TGTGCCAGCAGCTGGGGGGTTGCAGGGGGCTATAGCAATCAGCCCCAGCATTTT. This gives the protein CASSWGVAGGYSNQPQHF.

In DNA, the CDR3 is TGTGCCAGCAGCCGTCTAGCGGGGGGCAACTCCTACAATGAGCAGTTCTTC. Translated, it gives CASSRLAGGNSYNEQFF. This rearrangement joins TRBV14 to TRBJ2-1; 11 bases are a match to TRBD2. CDR3 length: 17 amino acids. V lost 4 bases, J lost 0 bases, and 5 bases stayed unmatched. Germline values: CDR1 SGHDN, CDR2 FVKESK.

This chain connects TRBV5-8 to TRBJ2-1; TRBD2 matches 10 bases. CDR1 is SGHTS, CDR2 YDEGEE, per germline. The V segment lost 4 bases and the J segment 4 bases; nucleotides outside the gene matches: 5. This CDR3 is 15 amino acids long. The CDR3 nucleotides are TGTGCCAGCAGCACCGGGACTAGCGTGTACAATGAGCAGTTCTTC. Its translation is CASSTGTSVYNEQFF.

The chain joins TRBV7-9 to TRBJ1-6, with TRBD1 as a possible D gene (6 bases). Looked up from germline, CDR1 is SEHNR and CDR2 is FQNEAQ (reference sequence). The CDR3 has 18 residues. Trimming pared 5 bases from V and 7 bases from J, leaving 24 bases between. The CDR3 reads CASSLPQGQGLTNSPLHF. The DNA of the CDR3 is TGTGCCAGCAGCCTACCACAGGGCCAGGGACTAACCAATTCACCCCTCCACTTT.

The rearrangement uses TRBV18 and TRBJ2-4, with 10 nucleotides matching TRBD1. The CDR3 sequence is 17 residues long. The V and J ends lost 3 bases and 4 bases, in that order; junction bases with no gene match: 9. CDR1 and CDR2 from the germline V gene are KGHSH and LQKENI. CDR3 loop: CASSPDRQGARKNIQYF. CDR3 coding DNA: TGTGCCAGCTCACCCGACAGACAGGGGGCAAGGAAAAACATTCAGTACTTC.

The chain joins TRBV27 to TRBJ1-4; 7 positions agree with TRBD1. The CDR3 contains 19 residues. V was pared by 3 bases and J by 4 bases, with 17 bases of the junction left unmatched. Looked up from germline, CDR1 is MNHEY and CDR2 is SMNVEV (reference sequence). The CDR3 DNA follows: TGTGCCAGCAGTTTCTTAGGGTGGGGCAGGGGGTCAGTTAATGAAAAACTGTTTTTT. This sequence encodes CASSFLGWGRGSVNEKLFF. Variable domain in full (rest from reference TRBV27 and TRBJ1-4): EAQVTQNPRYLITVTGKKLTVTCSQNMNHEYMSWYRQDPGLGLRQIYYSMNVEVTDKGDVPEGYKVSRKEKRNFPLILESPSPNQTSLYFCASSFLGWGRGSVNEKLFFGSGTQLSVL.

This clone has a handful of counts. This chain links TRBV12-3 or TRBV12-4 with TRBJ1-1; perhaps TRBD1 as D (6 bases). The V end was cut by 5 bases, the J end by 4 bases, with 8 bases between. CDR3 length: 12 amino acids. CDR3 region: CASSHRATEAFF. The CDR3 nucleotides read TGTGCCAGCAGTCACAGGGCCACTGAAGCTTTCTTT.

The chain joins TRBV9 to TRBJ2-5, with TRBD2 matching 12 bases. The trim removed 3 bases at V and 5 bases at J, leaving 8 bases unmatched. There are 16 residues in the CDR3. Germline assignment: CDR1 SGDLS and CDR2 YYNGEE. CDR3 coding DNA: TGTGCCAGCAGCGCGTGGACTAGCGGGGTGGGGGAGACCCAGTACTTC. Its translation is CASSAWTSGVGETQYF. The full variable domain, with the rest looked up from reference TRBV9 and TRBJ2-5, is DSGVTQTPKHLITATGQRVTLRCSPRSGDLSVYWYQQSLDQGLQFLIQYYNGEERAKGNILERFSAQQFPDLHSELNLSSLELGDSALYFCASSAWTSGVGETQYFGPGTRLLVL.

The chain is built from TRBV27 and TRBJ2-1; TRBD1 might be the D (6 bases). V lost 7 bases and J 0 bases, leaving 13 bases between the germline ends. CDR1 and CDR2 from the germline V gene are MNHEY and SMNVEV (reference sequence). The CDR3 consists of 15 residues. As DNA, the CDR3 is TGTGCCAGCAATACAGGGATTCTCTCCTACAATGAGCAGTTCTTC. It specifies CASNTGILSYNEQFF.

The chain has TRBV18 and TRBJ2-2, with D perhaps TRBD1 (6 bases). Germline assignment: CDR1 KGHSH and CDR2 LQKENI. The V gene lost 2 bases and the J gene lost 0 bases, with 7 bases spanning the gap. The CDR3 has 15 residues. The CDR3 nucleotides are TGTGCCAGCTCACCAGGACAGACGAACACCGGGGAGCTGTTTTTT. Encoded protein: CASSPGQTNTGELFF.

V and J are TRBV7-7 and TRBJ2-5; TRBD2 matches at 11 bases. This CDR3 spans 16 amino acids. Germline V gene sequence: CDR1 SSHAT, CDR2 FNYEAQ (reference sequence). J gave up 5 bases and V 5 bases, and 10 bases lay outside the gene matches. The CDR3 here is CASSIRLGTSGETQYF. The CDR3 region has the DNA TGTGCCAGCAGCATACGCCTCGGGACTAGCGGTGAGACCCAGTACTTC.